The present TCR beta chain was sequenced within a study of blood T cell repertoires in COVID-19. Looking at the study overall: Samples taken during acute and convalescent COVID-19 were collected in the United States, Italy and Spain. T cells, B-cell-depleted T cells, or PBMCs supplied cDNA or gDNA.

CDR1 is SGDLS and CDR2 is YYNGEE in the germline V gene. The length of the CDR3 is 16 residues. V dropped 3 bases and J dropped 4; count of bases not matched to a gene: 12. In the original processing: Cell counts per sample came from amplifying reference gene primers. Sequenced by immunoSEQ multiplex PCR; TCRdb stores in-frame clones only, minus some. V and J calls and clone size are those listed in that table; D and trimming were worked out from the DNA. This table holds under 100,000 clones, about 88% found once. The chain is built from TRBV9 and TRBJ2-5; 7 nucleotides match TRBD1. The sequenced sample consisted of peripheral blood. This receptor was identified in a middle-aged man with acute or convalescent COVID-19. In nucleotides, the CDR3 is TGTGCCAGCAGCGCCACGGGACAGCCACACCTAGAGACCCAGTACTTC. Its translation is CASSATGQPHLETQYF.